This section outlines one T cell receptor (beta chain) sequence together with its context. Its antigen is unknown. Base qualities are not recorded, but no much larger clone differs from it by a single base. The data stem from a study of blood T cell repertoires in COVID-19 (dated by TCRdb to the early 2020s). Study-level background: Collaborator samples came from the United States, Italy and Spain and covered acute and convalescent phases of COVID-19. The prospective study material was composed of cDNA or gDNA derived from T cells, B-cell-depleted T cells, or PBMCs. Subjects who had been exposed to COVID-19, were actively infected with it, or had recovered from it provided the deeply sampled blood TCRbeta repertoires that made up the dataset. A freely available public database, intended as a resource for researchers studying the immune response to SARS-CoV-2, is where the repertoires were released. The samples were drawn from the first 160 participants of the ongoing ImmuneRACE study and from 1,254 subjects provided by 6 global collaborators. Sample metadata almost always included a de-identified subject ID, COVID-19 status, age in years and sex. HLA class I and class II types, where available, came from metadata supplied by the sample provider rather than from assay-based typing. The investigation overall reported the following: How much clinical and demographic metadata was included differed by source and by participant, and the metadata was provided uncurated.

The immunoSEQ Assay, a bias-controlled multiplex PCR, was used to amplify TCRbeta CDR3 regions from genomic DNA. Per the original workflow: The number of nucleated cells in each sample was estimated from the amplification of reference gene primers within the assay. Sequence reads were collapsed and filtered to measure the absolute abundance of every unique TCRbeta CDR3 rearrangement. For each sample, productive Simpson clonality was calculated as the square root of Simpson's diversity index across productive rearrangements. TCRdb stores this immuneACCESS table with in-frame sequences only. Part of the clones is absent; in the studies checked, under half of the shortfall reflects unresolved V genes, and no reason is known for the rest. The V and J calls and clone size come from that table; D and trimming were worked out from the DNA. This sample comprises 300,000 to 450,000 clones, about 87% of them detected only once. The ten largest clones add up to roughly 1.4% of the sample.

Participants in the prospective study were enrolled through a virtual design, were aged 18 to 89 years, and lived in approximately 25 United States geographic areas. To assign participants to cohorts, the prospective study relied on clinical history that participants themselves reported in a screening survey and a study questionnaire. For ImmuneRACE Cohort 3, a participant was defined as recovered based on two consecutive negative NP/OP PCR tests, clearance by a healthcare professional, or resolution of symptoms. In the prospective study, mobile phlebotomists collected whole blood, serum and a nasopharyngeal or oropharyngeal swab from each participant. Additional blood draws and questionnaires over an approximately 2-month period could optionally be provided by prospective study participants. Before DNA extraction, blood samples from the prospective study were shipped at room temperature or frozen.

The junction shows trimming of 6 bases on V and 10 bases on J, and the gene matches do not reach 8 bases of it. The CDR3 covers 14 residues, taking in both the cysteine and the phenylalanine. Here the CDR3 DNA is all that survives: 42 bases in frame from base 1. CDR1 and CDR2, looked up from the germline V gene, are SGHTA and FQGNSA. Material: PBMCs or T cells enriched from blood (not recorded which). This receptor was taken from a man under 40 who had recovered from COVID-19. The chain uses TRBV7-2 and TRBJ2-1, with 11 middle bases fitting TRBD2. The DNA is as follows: TGTGCCAGCAGAGTTAGCGGGGGGGCCGGAGAGCAGTTCTTC. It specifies CASRVSGGAGEQFF. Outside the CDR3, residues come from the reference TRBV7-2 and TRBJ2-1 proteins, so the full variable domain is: GAGVSQSPSNKVTEKGKDVELRCDPISGHTALYWYRQSLGQGLEFLIYFQGNSAPDKSGLPSDRFSAERTGGSVSTLTIQRTQQEDSAVYLCASRVSGGAGEQFFGPGTRLTVL.